This is a list of T cell receptor beta chains from one sample in a study of OX40 agonist ivuxolimab in advanced cancers. Assay used: immunoSEQ multiplex PCR; TCRdb lists only in-frame clones, some missing. The repertoire holds tens of thousands of clones, with roughly nine tenths as singletons. Specimen: CD4+ or CD8+ T cells sorted from blood, collected in a trial of the OX40 agonist ivuxolimab. Receptors were obtained from an adult with an advanced solid tumor such as melanoma, head and neck, liver or kidney cancer. Both conserved end residues are part of each CDR3. A D gene is named only where the DNA matches it firmly. Expanded clones get a size class; other rows say once, few or many, or leave the size out.

abundance,v_gene,j_gene,d_gene,CDR3nt,CDR3aa
.,TRBV7-2,TRBJ2-7,.,TGTGCCAGCAGCTTAGACACCTACGAGCAGTACTTC,CASSLDTYEQYF
.,TRBV11-2,TRBJ1-2,.,TGTGCCAGCAGCTTAGATCCCACGACAGTGCCCCATGGCTACACCTTC,CASSLDPTTVPHGYTF
.,TRBV11-3,TRBJ2-5,.,TGTGCCAGCAGCTTAGATGGCCAGGTTCAGACCCAGTACTTC,CASSLDGQVQTQYF
.,TRBV5-1,TRBJ2-1,TRBD1,TGCGCCAGCAGCTTGAGGACAGGGCGCTACAATGAGCAGTTCTTC,CASSLRTGRYNEQFF
.,TRBV9,TRBJ2-2,.,TGTGCCAGCAGCCTTTCGGGCGTCAGCGGGGAGCTGTTTTTT,CASSLSGVSGELFF
once,TRBV6-1,TRBJ1-2,.,TGTGCCAGCAGTCCTAGGACAGCTAACTATGGCTACACCTTC,CASSPRTANYGYTF
.,TRBV28,TRBJ2-5,TRBD1,TGTGCCAGCAGTACAGGGGGAGAGACCCAGTACTTC,CASSTGGETQYF
.,TRBV28,TRBJ1-5,TRBD1,TGTGCCAGCAGGATCTATACCGGGACAGGGGGCAATCAGCCCCAGCATTTT,CASRIYTGTGGNQPQHF
.,TRBV5-6,TRBJ1-5,TRBD1,TGTGCCAGCAGATCAAACAGGGGGGCGCGGCATCAGCCCCAGCATTTT,CASRSNRGARHQPQHF
.,TRBV28,TRBJ2-3,.,TGTGCCAGCAGTATTACAGGGTGGGGCACAGATACGCAGTATTTT,CASSITGWGTDTQYF
few,TRBV11-1,TRBJ2-7,TRBD1,TGTGCCAGCAGCCGGAGACAGGGCTACGAGCAGTACTTC,CASSRRQGYEQYF
.,TRBV27,TRBJ1-2,.,TGTGCCAGCAGTTTGATTCTGGGGGAAGGCTACACCTTC,CASSLILGEGYTF